The rows below give T cell receptor beta chains drawn from one sample of a study of cytomegalovirus exposure and HLA in healthy donors. Assay: immunoSEQ multiplex PCR; the TCRdb copy retains only in-frame clones and omits some. The repertoire has about 190,000 clones, around 86% of them found once; the top ten carry over 1%. Sequenced input: PBMCs. The source of these receptors is a man aged 25-40 years in good health and CMV-seronegative. The CDR3 runs from the conserved cysteine through the conserved F or W. The order of the fields is CDR3 DNA, CDR3 protein, J gene, clone size, V gene, D gene. The D gene is left open where the match is weak. Expanded clones are given a class, and other clones once, few, many or no size at all.

CDR3nt: TGTGCCAGCTCACCAGGAGGGAGCTCCTACGAGCAGTACTTC
CDR3aa: CASSPGGSSYEQYF
j_gene: TRBJ2-7
abundance: NA
v_gene: TRBV18
d_gene: NA

CDR3nt: TGCGCCAGCAGCCTGGGACAGAGCAATGAGCAGTTCTTC
CDR3aa: CASSLGQSNEQFF
j_gene: TRBJ2-1
abundance: NA
v_gene: TRBV5-1
d_gene: TRBD1

CDR3nt: TGTGCCAGCAGCCCCAGGGATGACTACGAGCAGTACTTC
CDR3aa: CASSPRDDYEQYF
j_gene: TRBJ2-7
abundance: NA
v_gene: TRBV4-2
d_gene: NA

CDR3nt: TGCGCCAGCAGCCTCCAAACAGGGGGCAATGTCTACACCTTC
CDR3aa: CASSLQTGGNVYTF
j_gene: TRBJ1-2
abundance: NA
v_gene: TRBV5-1
d_gene: TRBD1

CDR3nt: TGTGCCACCAGCAGAGATCGTTGGACAGGAGAAATTTCTGGGGCCAACGTCCTGACTTTC
CDR3aa: CATSRDRWTGEISGANVLTF
j_gene: TRBJ2-6
abundance: NA
v_gene: TRBV15
d_gene: TRBD1

CDR3nt: TGTGCCAGCAGCAATGGGCGACAGGGGGCAACAGATACGCAGTATTTT
CDR3aa: CASSNGRQGATDTQYF
j_gene: TRBJ2-3
abundance: NA
v_gene: TRBV21-1
d_gene: NA

CDR3nt: TGTGCCAGCAGTTACTCGAGTACAGGCGGTCAGCCCCAGCATTTT
CDR3aa: CASSYSSTGGQPQHF
j_gene: TRBJ1-5
abundance: NA
v_gene: TRBV6-5
d_gene: NA

CDR3nt: TGTGCCAGCAGCTTAGTGTTCGACAGCCCCCTGGCCGGCTACACCTTC
CDR3aa: CASSLVFDSPLAGYTF
j_gene: TRBJ1-2
abundance: NA
v_gene: TRBV7-8
d_gene: NA

CDR3nt: TGTGCCAGCAGCCCCCGAGGAGGAGGACTAGTTTACAATGAGCAGTTCTTC
CDR3aa: CASSPRGGGLVYNEQFF
j_gene: TRBJ2-1
abundance: NA
v_gene: TRBV9
d_gene: TRBD2

CDR3nt: TGTGCCAGCGGTCCGTTGTTGAGCTCCTACAATGAGCAGTTCTTC
CDR3aa: CASGPLLSSYNEQFF
j_gene: TRBJ2-1
abundance: NA
v_gene: TRBV5-4
d_gene: NA

CDR3nt: TGTGCCAGCAGCCCCGATGGACGGGGAACCTACGAGCAGTACTTC
CDR3aa: CASSPDGRGTYEQYF
j_gene: TRBJ2-7
abundance: NA
v_gene: TRBV7-8
d_gene: NA

CDR3nt: TGTGCCAGCGGGCACGGTGACAGGGGCTCTAGCGGCTACACCTTC
CDR3aa: CASGHGDRGSSGYTF
j_gene: TRBJ1-2
abundance: NA
v_gene: TRBV7-2
d_gene: TRBD1

CDR3nt: TGTGCCAGCAGCACAGAAGTGGCCCCTGAAGCTTTCTTT
CDR3aa: CASSTEVAPEAFF
j_gene: TRBJ1-1
abundance: NA
v_gene: TRBV9
d_gene: NA

CDR3nt: TGTGCCAGCAGCAGCGGTAGCGGAAGCTCCTACGAGCAGTACTTC
CDR3aa: CASSSGSGSSYEQYF
j_gene: TRBJ2-7
abundance: NA
v_gene: TRBV5-6
d_gene: NA

CDR3nt: TGTGCCAGCAGCTTAGGGACAGGGGGGAATGAGCAGTTCTTC
CDR3aa: CASSLGTGGNEQFF
j_gene: TRBJ2-1
abundance: NA
v_gene: TRBV7-9
d_gene: TRBD1

CDR3nt: TGTGCCAGCAGCGTAGAAGGTAGGGGCCCAAACTATGGCTACACCTTC
CDR3aa: CASSVEGRGPNYGYTF
j_gene: TRBJ1-2
abundance: once
v_gene: TRBV9
d_gene: NA

CDR3nt: TGTGCCAGCAGCTCGATGACAGGGGCTGGCGAGCAGTACTTC
CDR3aa: CASSSMTGAGEQYF
j_gene: TRBJ2-7
abundance: NA
v_gene: TRBV6-6
d_gene: TRBD1

CDR3nt: TGCGCCAGCAGCTTGGCCCTAGCGGGAGTCGATGAGCAGTTCTTC
CDR3aa: CASSLALAGVDEQFF
j_gene: TRBJ2-1
abundance: NA
v_gene: TRBV5-1
d_gene: TRBD2

CDR3nt: TGTGCCAGCAGCTTAGCGATCGGGGGTAGCTCTGGAAACACCATATATTTT
CDR3aa: CASSLAIGGSSGNTIYF
j_gene: TRBJ1-3
abundance: NA
v_gene: TRBV7-9
d_gene: NA

CDR3nt: TGTGCCAGCAGCTCTACGACTAGCGGGGGCCAAGAGACCCAGTACTTC
CDR3aa: CASSSTTSGGQETQYF
j_gene: TRBJ2-5
abundance: NA
v_gene: TRBV7-2
d_gene: TRBD2

CDR3nt: TGCGCCAGCAGCTTAAATGGCGTCGCGGGGGGAAACATTCAGTACTTC
CDR3aa: CASSLNGVAGGNIQYF
j_gene: TRBJ2-4
abundance: NA
v_gene: TRBV5-1
d_gene: TRBD2

CDR3nt: TGTGCCAGCAGTTCGCTACTCACAACTAATGAAAAACTGTTTTTT
CDR3aa: CASSSLLTTNEKLFF
j_gene: TRBJ1-4
abundance: NA
v_gene: TRBV27
d_gene: NA

CDR3nt: TGTGCCAGTAGTATAACAGCCTACAATGAGCAGTTCTTC
CDR3aa: CASSITAYNEQFF
j_gene: TRBJ2-1
abundance: few
v_gene: TRBV19
d_gene: NA

CDR3nt: TGCGCCAGCAGTGCGGGAGGGAATGGCTACACCTTC
CDR3aa: CASSAGGNGYTF
j_gene: TRBJ1-2
abundance: few
v_gene: TRBV10-2
d_gene: NA

CDR3nt: TGTGCCAGCAGCTTAGAAGGGACAGGGGTCCAGCCCCAGCATTTT
CDR3aa: CASSLEGTGVQPQHF
j_gene: TRBJ1-5
abundance: few
v_gene: TRBV7-9
d_gene: TRBD1

CDR3nt: TGCGCCAGCAGCCAGAGCCCAGATACGCAGTATTTT
CDR3aa: CASSQSPDTQYF
j_gene: TRBJ2-3
abundance: once
v_gene: TRBV4-1
d_gene: NA

CDR3nt: TGTGCCAGCTCACCATGGGAGACTAACAATGAGCAGTTCTTC
CDR3aa: CASSPWETNNEQFF
j_gene: TRBJ2-1
abundance: once
v_gene: TRBV18
d_gene: NA

CDR3nt: TGTGCCAGCAGCCCCCGTCGTAGCGGGGCACTCCTAGGCACAGATACGCAGTATTTT
CDR3aa: CASSPRRSGALLGTDTQYF
j_gene: TRBJ2-3
abundance: NA
v_gene: TRBV14
d_gene: TRBD2

CDR3nt: TGTGCCACCAGCAGAGATCTTCCGGGGACTAGCTCCTACAATGAGCAGTTCTTC
CDR3aa: CATSRDLPGTSSYNEQFF
j_gene: TRBJ2-1
abundance: NA
v_gene: TRBV15
d_gene: TRBD2

CDR3nt: TGTGCCTCTAGTCAAGGGGTCCACACTGAAGCTTTCTTT
CDR3aa: CASSQGVHTEAFF
j_gene: TRBJ1-1
abundance: NA
v_gene: TRBV19
d_gene: NA

CDR3nt: TGTGCCAGCAGCCAGACCATAGCGGGACAGAGGGAGCAGTACTTC
CDR3aa: CASSQTIAGQREQYF
j_gene: TRBJ2-7
abundance: once
v_gene: TRBV9
d_gene: NA

CDR3nt: TGTGCCAGCTCACCTATCGGACAGGTCAATCAGCCCCAGCATTTT
CDR3aa: CASSPIGQVNQPQHF
j_gene: TRBJ1-5
abundance: few
v_gene: TRBV18
d_gene: TRBD1

CDR3nt: TGTGCCAGCAGCCCCCTCAACGGGAGGGCCCTAGATACGCAGTATTTT
CDR3aa: CASSPLNGRALDTQYF
j_gene: TRBJ2-3
abundance: NA
v_gene: TRBV9
d_gene: TRBD2

CDR3nt: TGTGCCAGCAGCGCCCCCGGGACAGGGGGGTACGAGCAGTACTTC
CDR3aa: CASSAPGTGGYEQYF
j_gene: TRBJ2-7
abundance: NA
v_gene: TRBV7-6
d_gene: TRBD1

CDR3nt: TGTGCCAGCAGTTTGTGGGGGCGCACAGATACGCAGTATTTT
CDR3aa: CASSLWGRTDTQYF
j_gene: TRBJ2-3
abundance: NA
v_gene: TRBV28
d_gene: NA

CDR3nt: TGTGCCAGCAGTTACTCCTTTACCAGGGGCGCGACCATATATTTT
CDR3aa: CASSYSFTRGATIYF
j_gene: TRBJ1-3
abundance: once
v_gene: TRBV6-5
d_gene: NA

CDR3nt: TGTGCCAGCAGTCCCTGGACAGGGTCTAACTATGGCTACACCTTC
CDR3aa: CASSPWTGSNYGYTF
j_gene: TRBJ1-2
abundance: once
v_gene: TRBV28
d_gene: TRBD1

CDR3nt: TGTGCCAGCAAGGGTCTTCCGGGACAGGGATATGAAAAACTGTTTTTT
CDR3aa: CASKGLPGQGYEKLFF
j_gene: TRBJ1-4
abundance: NA
v_gene: TRBV2
d_gene: TRBD1

CDR3nt: TGTGCCAGCAGTACCCGACAGGTGTCCACCTACGAGCAGTACTTC
CDR3aa: CASSTRQVSTYEQYF
j_gene: TRBJ2-7
abundance: NA
v_gene: TRBV28
d_gene: NA

CDR3nt: TGTGCCAGCAGGACGGCGGGAGGGACCGGGGAGCTGTTTTTT
CDR3aa: CASRTAGGTGELFF
j_gene: TRBJ2-2
abundance: NA
v_gene: TRBV2
d_gene: TRBD2

CDR3nt: TGCGCCAGCAGCTTGGTTCTAGCGCACAATGAGCAGTTCTTC
CDR3aa: CASSLVLAHNEQFF
j_gene: TRBJ2-1
abundance: NA
v_gene: TRBV5-1
d_gene: NA

CDR3nt: TGTGCCAGCAGCCCCCTCCTCCCCCGCACAGATACGCAGTATTTT
CDR3aa: CASSPLLPRTDTQYF
j_gene: TRBJ2-3
abundance: few
v_gene: TRBV7-2
d_gene: NA

CDR3nt: TGTGCCAGCAGTTTTCTGGGACAGGGGACCAAAAACATTCAGTACTTC
CDR3aa: CASSFLGQGTKNIQYF
j_gene: TRBJ2-4
abundance: NA
v_gene: TRBV28
d_gene: TRBD1

CDR3nt: TGCGCCAGCAGCACTCGACAGGGCGGTGCTGTCTACACCTTC
CDR3aa: CASSTRQGGAVYTF
j_gene: TRBJ1-2
abundance: NA
v_gene: TRBV5-1
d_gene: TRBD1

CDR3nt: TGTGCCAGCAGTCTGCAGGGGAACACTGAAGCTTTCTTT
CDR3aa: CASSLQGNTEAFF
j_gene: TRBJ1-1
abundance: NA
v_gene: TRBV6-5
d_gene: NA

CDR3nt: TGTGCCAGCAGCTGGGGGGGAGTTGGCTATGAGCAGTTCTTC
CDR3aa: CASSWGGVGYEQFF
j_gene: TRBJ2-1
abundance: once
v_gene: TRBV5-4
d_gene: TRBD2

CDR3nt: TGTGCCAGTAGTAATTCGGGCTATGGCTACACCTTC
CDR3aa: CASSNSGYGYTF
j_gene: TRBJ1-2
abundance: NA
v_gene: TRBV19
d_gene: NA

CDR3nt: TGTGCCCTTGGGGGCTACCAAGAGACCCAGTACTTC
CDR3aa: CALGGYQETQYF
j_gene: TRBJ2-5
abundance: NA
v_gene: TRBV7-9
d_gene: NA

CDR3nt: TGTGCCAGCATACAGGGGACCATCTCTGGGGCCAACGTCCTGACTTTC
CDR3aa: CASIQGTISGANVLTF
j_gene: TRBJ2-6
abundance: NA
v_gene: TRBV19
d_gene: TRBD1

CDR3nt: TGTGCCAGCCATAGGTCCGGGACAGGGGGGAACACTGAAGCTTTCTTT
CDR3aa: CASHRSGTGGNTEAFF
j_gene: TRBJ1-1
abundance: NA
v_gene: TRBV19
d_gene: TRBD1

CDR3nt: TGTGCCTGGAGTAAGACAGGGGGCATACATGGCTACACCTTC
CDR3aa: CAWSKTGGIHGYTF
j_gene: TRBJ1-2
abundance: NA
v_gene: TRBV30
d_gene: TRBD1